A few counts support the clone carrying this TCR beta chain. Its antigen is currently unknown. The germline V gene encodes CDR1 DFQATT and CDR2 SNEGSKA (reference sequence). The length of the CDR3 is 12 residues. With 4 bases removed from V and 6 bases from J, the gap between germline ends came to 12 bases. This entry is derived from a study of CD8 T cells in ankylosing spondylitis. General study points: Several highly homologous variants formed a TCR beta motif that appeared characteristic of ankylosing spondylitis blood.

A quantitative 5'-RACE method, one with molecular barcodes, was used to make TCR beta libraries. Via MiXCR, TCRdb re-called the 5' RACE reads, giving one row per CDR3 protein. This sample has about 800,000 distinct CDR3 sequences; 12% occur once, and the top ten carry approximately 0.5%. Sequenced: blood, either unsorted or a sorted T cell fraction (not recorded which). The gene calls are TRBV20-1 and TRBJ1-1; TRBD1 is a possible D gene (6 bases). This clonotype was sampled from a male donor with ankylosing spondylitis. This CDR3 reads CSATQGWAEAFF. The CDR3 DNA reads TGCAGTGCTACCCAGGGGTGGGCTGAAGCTTTCTTT.